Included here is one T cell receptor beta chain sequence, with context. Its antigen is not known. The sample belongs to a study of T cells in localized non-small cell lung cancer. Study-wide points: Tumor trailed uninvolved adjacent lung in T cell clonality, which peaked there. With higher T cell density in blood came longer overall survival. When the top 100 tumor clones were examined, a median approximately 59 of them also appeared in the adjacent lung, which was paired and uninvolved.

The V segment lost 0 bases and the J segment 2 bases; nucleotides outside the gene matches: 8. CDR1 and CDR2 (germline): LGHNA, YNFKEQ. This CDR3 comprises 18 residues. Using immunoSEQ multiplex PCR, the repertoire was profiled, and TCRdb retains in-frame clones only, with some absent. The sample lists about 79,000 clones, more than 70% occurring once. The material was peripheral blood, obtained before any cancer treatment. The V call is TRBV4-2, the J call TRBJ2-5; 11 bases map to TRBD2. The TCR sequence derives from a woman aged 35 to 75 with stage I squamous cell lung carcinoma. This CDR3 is CASSQDFATSGIQETQYF. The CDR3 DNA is TGTGCCAGCAGCCAAGACTTTGCGACTAGCGGGATTCAAGAGACCCAGTACTTC.